A single sample gave rise to the 31 T cell receptor beta chains below, sequenced in a study of cytomegalovirus exposure and HLA in healthy donors. Clones were sequenced by immunoSEQ multiplex PCR, and TCRdb holds only the in-frame ones, with some missing. The sample yields about 200,000 clones, about 79% seen once. Input material: PBMCs. Receptors originate from a woman in her twenties or thirties in good health and CMV-seropositive.

The chain is built from TRBV4-1 and TRBJ2-3; D remains unclear. Looked up from germline, CDR1 is MGHRA and CDR2 is YSYEKL. With 0 bases removed from V and 7 bases from J, the gap between germline ends came to 5 bases. This CDR3 comprises 12 residues. This chain's CDR3 is CASSQDRYTQYF. The CDR3 bases are TGCGCCAGCAGCCAAGATCGTTATACGCAGTATTTT.

This chain connects TRBV4-1 to TRBJ1-1; D uncertain. Between the trimmed V and J ends, which lost 3 bases and 0 bases, there was a span of 8 bases. Per germline, CDR1 MGHRA and CDR2 YSYEKL. The CDR3 consists of 14 residues. This CDR3 reads CASSQGSMNTEAFF. DNA for the CDR3: TGCGCCAGCAGCCAGGGCAGCATGAACACTGAAGCTTTCTTT.

The chain links TRBV27 to TRBJ2-1; 9 bases are a match to TRBD1. J gave up 2 bases and V 9 bases, and 5 bases lay outside the gene matches. The germline gives CDR1 MNHEY, CDR2 SMNVEV (reference sequence). This CDR3 is 14 amino acids long. The CDR3 loop reads CASTGTGTYNEQFF. Here the CDR3 DNA reads TGTGCCAGTACCGGGACAGGGACCTACAATGAGCAGTTCTTC.

This chain uses TRBV29-1 with TRBJ1-4; maybe TRBD1 (5 bases). Germline lookup yields CDR1 SQVTM and CDR2 ANQGSEA. The CDR3 extends over 13 amino acids. Trimming took off 4 bases at V and 4 bases at J, with 10 bases between the two ends. The CDR3 nucleotides are TGCAGCGTTGTCGCGGGGGGTAATGAAAAACTGTTTTTT. Translated: CSVVAGGNEKLFF.

The genes are TRBV30 and TRBJ1-4; TRBD1 matches at 10 bases. The CDR3 contains 15 residues. After removal of 0 bases from V and 5 bases from J, the junction contained 3 bases not matched to a gene. CDR1 is GTSNPN and CDR2 is SVGIG in the germline V gene (reference sequence). CDR3 residues: CAWSVWDRGNEKLFF. The CDR3 bases are TGTGCCTGGAGTGTCTGGGACAGGGGAAATGAAAAACTGTTTTTT.

This chain connects TRBV29-1 to TRBJ1-2; 8 positions agree with TRBD1. CDR1 is SQVTM, CDR2 ANQGSEA, per germline. J gave up 5 bases and V 4 bases, and 12 bases lay outside the gene matches. This CDR3 contains 15 residues. Here the CDR3 reads CSVVQGDGFYYGYTF. The CDR3 DNA is TGCAGCGTTGTACAGGGGGACGGATTCTATTATGGCTACACCTTC.

The chain couples TRBV29-1 to TRBJ1-4; TRBD1 is a possible D gene (5 bases). Per germline, CDR1 SQVTM and CDR2 ANQGSEA. The CDR3 is 15 residues long. Trimming cost V 6 bases and J 2 bases, with 16 bases left between them. CDR3 loop: CSVTLRGGTNEKLFF. The CDR3 region has the DNA TGCAGCGTCACACTAAGGGGAGGTACTAATGAAAAACTGTTTTTT.

V usage is TRBV7-8 and J usage is TRBJ1-4; weak D call: TRBD1 (6 bases). Germline CDR1 is SGHVS and CDR2 is FQNEAQ. Trimming pared 0 bases from V and 7 bases from J, leaving 18 bases between. This CDR3 is built from 17 residues. The DNA of the CDR3 is TGTGCCAGCAGCTTAGCGCCGCGGGGGGCGTTTAGTGAAAAACTGTTTTTT. It is translated as CASSLAPRGAFSEKLFF.

This clone has only one observation. The gene calls are TRBV27 and TRBJ1-3; TRBD1 aligns across 7 bases. Germline trimming cut 5 bases from V and 8 bases from J; bases unmatched to any gene: 18. CDR1 MNHEY and CDR2 SMNVEV come from the germline V gene (reference sequence). The CDR3 contains 17 residues. CDR3 nucleotides: TGTGCCAGCAGTCCTTTTCCGGGACAGCCTTTTTTGGACACCATATATTTT. Residues: CASSPFPGQPFLDTIYF.

This clone has only a few counts. The chain links TRBV7-2 to TRBJ1-2; TRBD1 aligns across 7 bases. V shed 4 bases and J 6 bases; nucleotides not matched to a gene: 5. The germline V gene has CDR1 SGHTA and CDR2 FQGNSA. The CDR3 consists of 13 residues. CDR3 loop: CASSSTGLDGYTF. CDR3 DNA: TGTGCCAGCAGCTCGACAGGGCTGGATGGCTACACCTTC. The whole variable domain, remainder taken from reference TRBV7-2 and TRBJ1-2, is GAGVSQSPSNKVTEKGKDVELRCDPISGHTALYWYRQSLGQGLEFLIYFQGNSAPDKSGLPSDRFSAERTGGSVSTLTIQRTQQEDSAVYLCASSSTGLDGYTFGSGTRLTVV.

The chain recombines TRBV25-1 with TRBJ2-7, with a tentative D call TRBD2 (5 bases). The germline V and J ends were trimmed by 7 bases and 5 bases, with 9 bases remaining between them. The CDR3 has 11 amino acids. From germline, CDR1 is MGHDK and CDR2 SYGVNS. In nucleotides, the CDR3 is TGTGCCAGCATGGCCGGGGACGAGCAGTACTTC. This translates into CASMAGDEQYF.

The CDR3 region is CASSLDGGFSYNEQFF. The CDR3 bases are TGCGCCAGCAGCTTGGACGGGGGATTCTCCTACAATGAGCAGTTCTTC. This chain connects TRBV5-1 to TRBJ2-1; perhaps TRBD2 as D (6 bases). V was pared by 0 bases and J by 0 bases, with 10 bases between. The CDR3 runs 16 residues. Germline V gives CDR1 SGHRS, CDR2 YFSETQ.

V is TRBV15 and J is TRBJ1-5; D is perhaps TRBD1 (6 bases). Trimming removed 3 bases at V and 3 bases at J, with 9 bases between. Looked up from germline, CDR1 is LNHNV and CDR2 is YYDKDF (reference sequence). This CDR3 contains 14 residues. The CDR3 nucleotides read TGTGCCACCAGCAGTGACAGGCTCAATCAGCCCCAGCATTTT. Translating it yields CATSSDRLNQPQHF.

The chain couples TRBV5-1 to TRBJ2-1; the match to TRBD2 covers 9 bases. CDR3 length equals 15 residues. Germline assignment: CDR1 SGHRS and CDR2 YFSETQ. Trimming at V came to 4 bases and at J to 2 bases, leaving 4 bases not matched to a gene. CDR3 bases: TGCGCCAGCAGCAAAGCGGGAGGAACCTACAATGAGCAGTTCTTC. Protein sequence: CASSKAGGTYNEQFF.

The chain recombines TRBV14 with TRBJ2-7, with TRBD1 as a possible D gene (5 bases). V dropped 4 bases and J dropped 8 bases, with 12 bases sitting between them. The CDR3 sequence is 12 residues long. Looked up from germline, CDR1 is SGHDN and CDR2 is FVKESK. In nucleotides, the CDR3 is TGTGCCAGCAGCCCGGACAATATCAAGCAGTACTTC. It translates to CASSPDNIKQYF.

The rearrangement uses TRBV7-6 and TRBJ2-7; TRBD2 matches 11 bases. V was clipped by 4 bases and J by 0 bases; unmatched bases: 2. CDR1 is SGHVS, CDR2 FNYEAQ, per germline. There are 15 residues in the CDR3. The CDR3 DNA is TGTGCCAGCAGCTCTCTAGCGGGAGGCTCCTACGAGCAGTACTTC. It encodes CASSSLAGGSYEQYF.

The rearrangement joins TRBV6-5 to TRBJ2-7; tentatively, D is TRBD1 (6 bases). CDR1 is MNHEY and CDR2 is SVGAGI in the germline V gene. This CDR3 is 14 amino acids long. Trimming removed 1 base at V and 3 bases at J, with 10 bases between. CDR3 protein: CASSYLHRVYEQYF. The CDR3 DNA follows: TGTGCCAGCAGTTACTTACACAGGGTCTACGAGCAGTACTTC.

This rearrangement joins TRBV4-2 to TRBJ2-7, with 8 bases fitting TRBD2. The germline V gene has CDR1 LGHNA and CDR2 YNFKEQ. J lost 4 bases, V lost 0 bases, and 11 bases had no gene match. This CDR3 is built from 17 residues. CDR3 in amino acids: CASSQEVSSGGRYEQYF. The CDR3 DNA reads as TGTGCCAGCAGCCAAGAGGTCTCGAGCGGGGGAAGATACGAGCAGTACTTC.

As regards this clone: At the DNA level, this CDR3 is encoded by other sequences in the same sample as well. The gene calls are TRBV28 and TRBJ2-2; D uncertain. Germline V gene data show CDR1 as MDHEN and CDR2 as SYDVKM. CDR3 length: 13 amino acids. Trimming removed 6 bases from V and 4 bases from J, with 9 bases in between. CDR3 in amino acids: CASRPPGTGELFF. The CDR3 DNA reads as TGTGCCAGCAGGCCTCCGGGCACCGGGGAGCTGTTTTTT.

The chain is built from TRBV5-1 and TRBJ2-3, with 9 bases aligning to TRBD2. The CDR3 is made up of 17 amino acids. V was clipped by 0 bases and J by 4 bases; unmatched bases: 9. Germline values: CDR1 SGHRS, CDR2 YFSETQ. CDR3 nucleotide sequence: TGCGCCAGCAGCTTGGTGCGCGGGGGGGAGGCATCAGATACGCAGTATTTT. It yields the protein CASSLVRGGEASDTQYF.

The CDR3 is CASRGDVNTEAFF. The CDR3 DNA reads TGTGCCTCCCGGGGGGATGTGAACACTGAAGCTTTCTTT. V is TRBV2 and J is TRBJ1-1; the D gene is possibly TRBD1 (5 bases). Germline loops: CDR1 SNHLY, CDR2 FYNNEI. This CDR3 spans 13 amino acids. V dropped 11 bases and J dropped 0 bases, with 13 bases sitting between them.

The chain employs TRBV4-2 and TRBJ2-2; 8 bases map to TRBD1. There are 16 residues in the CDR3. The junction had 10 bases not matched to a gene; V was cut back by 4 bases and J by 6 bases. Per the germline V gene, CDR1 is LGHNA and CDR2 is YNFKEQ. CDR3 amino acids: CASSPARGRGPGELFF. DNA of the CDR3: TGTGCCAGCAGCCCAGCACGGGGCAGGGGGCCCGGGGAGCTGTTTTTT.

This clone was found once. This chain connects TRBV9 to TRBJ2-1; 9 bases are shared with TRBD2. The CDR3 totals 15 residues. With V trimmed by 1 base and J by 2 bases, 1 base remained unmatched. Germline V gene sequence: CDR1 SGDLS, CDR2 YYNGEE. CDR3 DNA sequence: TGTGCCAGCAGCGTAACTAGCGGGCCCTACAATGAGCAGTTCTTC. This translates into CASSVTSGPYNEQFF.

The chain joins TRBV6-1 to TRBJ2-1; D ambiguous. Germline-derived CDR1 and CDR2 are MNHNS and SASEGT. The CDR3 extends over 14 amino acids. The V end was cut by 3 bases, the J end by 9 bases, with 15 bases between. For the CDR3, the DNA is TGTGCCAGCAGTGACCCGGGTCTTCAACCTGAGCAGTTCTTC. It codes for CASSDPGLQPEQFF.

The V and J genes are TRBV11-3 and TRBJ2-2; TRBD1 might be the D (6 bases). Germline CDR1 is SGHNT and CDR2 is YENEEA. The CDR3 contains 16 residues. Trimming shortened V by 5 bases and J by 1 base, and 14 bases separated the two germline ends. The CDR3 spells CASSPQGVQNTGELFF. CDR3 DNA sequence: TGTGCCAGCAGCCCACAGGGTGTCCAGAACACCGGGGAGCTGTTTTTT.

This chain uses TRBV29-1 with TRBJ2-1; the match to TRBD1 covers 9 bases. CDR3 length equals 16 residues. Germline values: CDR1 SQVTM, CDR2 ANQGSEA. The ends lost 5 bases at V and 6 bases at J; junction bases unmatched: 14. This chain's CDR3 is CSVSLLDRGGFNEQFF. CDR3 DNA: TGCAGCGTTAGCTTACTGGACAGGGGAGGTTTCAATGAGCAGTTCTTC.

The chain links TRBV10-3 to TRBJ1-2; D perhaps matches TRBD1 (6 bases). CDR1 ENHRY and CDR2 SYGVKD come from the germline V gene. The CDR3 runs to 14 residues. V was pared by 10 bases and J by 4 bases, with 19 bases between. CDR3 bases: TGTGCCAGCTCCCGGGACACAGAGATCTATGGCTACACCTTC. Amino acids: CASSRDTEIYGYTF.

The chain links TRBV9 to TRBJ1-1; no clear D gene. CDR1 is SGDLS, CDR2 YYNGEE, per germline. The CDR3 extends over 14 amino acids. V was cut by 0 bases and J by 3 bases, with 9 bases left in between. DNA for the CDR3: TGTGCCAGCAGCGTAGACGCAGTGGACACTGAAGCTTTCTTT. Translating gives CASSVDAVDTEAFF.

This chain joins TRBV4-2 and TRBJ2-2; TRBD2 might be the D (6 bases). Trimming cost V 0 bases and J 2 bases, with 10 bases left between them. The CDR3 length is 16 residues. Per the germline V gene, CDR1 is LGHNA and CDR2 is YNFKEQ. CDR3 sequence (DNA): TGTGCCAGCAGCCAAGAGGGGGGAGGTAACACCGGGGAGCTGTTTTTT. Translation gives CASSQEGGGNTGELFF.

Only a few counts were recorded for this clone. The chain links TRBV6-1 to TRBJ2-1; 7 positions match TRBD2. Trimming cost V 3 bases and J 8 bases; bases outside gene matches: 10. Germline V CDR1 and CDR2: MNHNS, SASEGT. CDR3 length: 15 amino acids. CDR3 residues: CASSDGAGVRDEQFF. The CDR3 DNA reads TGTGCCAGCAGTGACGGGGCGGGAGTTAGGGATGAGCAGTTCTTC.

This chain joins TRBV27 and TRBJ1-2, with D unclear. Trimming took 3 bases from V and 8 from J, leaving 13 bases between them. CDR1 and CDR2 (germline): MNHEY, SMNVEV (reference sequence). The length of the CDR3 is 13 residues. The CDR3 spells CASSLSGLKGYTF. The DNA for the CDR3 is TGTGCCAGCAGTTTGTCAGGTCTTAAAGGCTACACCTTC.